The sequence of this T cell receptor beta chain was determined in a study of blood T cell repertoires in COVID-19. Here immunoSEQ multiplex PCR was the method, and the copy in TCRdb shows in-frame clones only, minus some. The sample records about 230,000 clones, 85% to 90% being singletons. Seattle researchers signed up patients amid active infection and tracked them longitudinally. The length of the CDR3 is 19 residues. Trimming cost V 2 bases and J 0 bases; bases outside gene matches: 8. Per germline, CDR1 MDHEN and CDR2 SYDVKM. The sequenced sample was peripheral blood. V and J are TRBV28 and TRBJ2-1; 12 bases match TRBD2. This receptor was taken from a man aged 45 to 65 with COVID-19, enrolled during active disease. The CDR3 sequence is CASSLPLAGGLSSYNEQFF. DNA for the CDR3: TGTGCCAGCAGTTTACCGCTAGCGGGAGGGCTTAGCTCCTACAATGAGCAGTTCTTC.